These 5 T cell receptor beta chains were sequenced from one sample in a study of blood T cell repertoires in COVID-19. The data were produced by immunoSEQ multiplex PCR, yet TCRdb's version contains in-frame clones alone and is incomplete. This table has about 380,000 clones, about 90% appearing once. The sample consisted of PBMCs or T cells enriched from blood (not recorded which). These receptors all stem from a woman aged 25 to 39 who had recovered from COVID-19.

The chain employs TRBV29-1 and TRBJ2-7; D is unclear. The germline V gene encodes CDR1 SQVTM and CDR2 ANQGSEA. The CDR3 consists of 11 residues. V dropped 3 bases and J dropped 9 bases, with 12 bases sitting between them. The chain's CDR3 is CSVESRLRQYF. The CDR3 DNA is TGCAGCGTTGAGTCTAGGCTTAGGCAGTACTTC.

The CDR3: CASRGDRRYGYTF. CDR3 nucleotide sequence: TGTGCCAGCAGGGGTGACAGGCGCTATGGCTACACCTTC. The rearrangement joins TRBV6-5 to TRBJ1-2; possible D gene TRBD1, 6 bases. The length of the CDR3 is 13 residues. Germline values: CDR1 MNHEY, CDR2 SVGAGI. Trimming took off 6 bases at V and 4 bases at J, with 12 bases between the two ends.

J is TRBJ1-2 and V is TRBV7-8; TRBD1 is a possible D gene (5 bases). Trimming left V 5 bases short and J 5 bases short, with 15 bases between. Germline V CDR1 and CDR2: SGHVS, FQNEAQ. This CDR3 has 14 amino acids. The CDR3 loop is CASSPGGIRYGYTF. Here the CDR3 DNA reads TGTGCCAGCAGCCCGGGGGGGATTAGGTATGGCTACACCTTC.

The chain employs TRBV19 and TRBJ1-1; possibly TRBD1 for D (5 bases). Germline V gene data show CDR1 as LNHDA and CDR2 as SQIVND (reference sequence). The CDR3 runs to 16 residues. Deletions cut 3 bases from V and 3 bases from J, with 17 bases between. The CDR3 is CASSMLISWGDTEAFF. Here the CDR3 DNA reads TGTGCCAGTAGTATGCTCATTTCTTGGGGGGACACTGAAGCTTTCTTT.

This CDR3 reads CASSLGQGEKLFF. CDR3 DNA sequence: TGTGCCAGCAGCCTCGGACAGGGTGAAAAACTGTTTTTT. The chain is built from TRBV7-9 and TRBJ1-4; 8 bases line up with TRBD1. The CDR3 spans 13 residues. V was clipped by 5 bases and J by 7 bases; unmatched bases: 3. Germline loops: CDR1 SEHNR, CDR2 FQNEAQ (reference sequence). The full variable domain, rest sourced from reference TRBV7-9 and TRBJ1-4, is DTGVSQNPRHKITKRGQNVTFRCDPISEHNRLYWYRQTLGQGPEFLTYFQNEAQLEKSRLLSDRFSAERPKGSFSTLEIQRTEQGDSAMYLCASSLGQGEKLFFGSGTQLSVL.